The T cell receptor beta chain described here comes from a study of blood T cell repertoires in COVID-19. After removal of 5 bases from V and 7 bases from J, the junction contained 10 bases not matched to a gene. This CDR3 is built from 15 residues. Germline V gives CDR1 MNHEY, CDR2 SMNVEV (reference sequence). Measured with immunoSEQ multiplex PCR; TCRdb has only the in-frame clones, and not every one. Here the sample spans some 190,000 clones, about 88% being singletons. Sequencing input: peripheral blood. The receptor's source is a woman older than 75 with acute or convalescent COVID-19. This chain joins TRBV27 and TRBJ1-2, with 10 bases aligning to TRBD1. CDR3 sequence: CASSPRRQGAAGYTF. The CDR3 DNA sequence: TGTGCCAGCAGTCCTAGGAGACAGGGGGCCGCTGGCTACACCTTC.